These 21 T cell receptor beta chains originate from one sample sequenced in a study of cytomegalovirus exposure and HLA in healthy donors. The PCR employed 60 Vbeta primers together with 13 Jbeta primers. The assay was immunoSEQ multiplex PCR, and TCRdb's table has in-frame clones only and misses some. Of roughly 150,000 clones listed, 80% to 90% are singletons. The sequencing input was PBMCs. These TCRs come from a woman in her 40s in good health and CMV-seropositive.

CDR3 bases: TGTGCCAGCATGTTCAGGGGCAATCAGCCCCAGCATTTT. It is translated as CASMFRGNQPQHF. The V call is TRBV28, the J call TRBJ1-5; possibly TRBD1 for D (5 bases). V lost 7 bases and J lost 2, with 9 bases in between. CDR1 is MDHEN and CDR2 is SYDVKM in the germline V gene. The CDR3 extends over 13 amino acids.

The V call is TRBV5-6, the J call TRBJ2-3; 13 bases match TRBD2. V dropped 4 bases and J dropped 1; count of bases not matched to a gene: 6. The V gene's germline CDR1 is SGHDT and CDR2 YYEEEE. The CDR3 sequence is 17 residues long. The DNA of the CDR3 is TGTGCCAGCAGCAAGGGACTAGCGGGGAGGGGCACAGATACGCAGTATTTT. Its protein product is CASSKGLAGRGTDTQYF.

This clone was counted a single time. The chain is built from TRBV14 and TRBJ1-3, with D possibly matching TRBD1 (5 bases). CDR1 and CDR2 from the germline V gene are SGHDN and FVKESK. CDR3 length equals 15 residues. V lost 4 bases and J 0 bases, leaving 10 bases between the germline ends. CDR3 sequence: CASSRQGLSGNTIYF. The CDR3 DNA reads TGTGCCAGCAGCCGGCAGGGCCTCTCTGGAAACACCATATATTTT. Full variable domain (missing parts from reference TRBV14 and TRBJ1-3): EAGVTQFPSHSVIEKGQTVTLRCDPISGHDNLYWYRRVMGKEIKFLLHFVKESKQDESGMPNNRFLAERTGGTYSTLKVQPAELEDSGVYFCASSRQGLSGNTIYFGEGSWLTVV.

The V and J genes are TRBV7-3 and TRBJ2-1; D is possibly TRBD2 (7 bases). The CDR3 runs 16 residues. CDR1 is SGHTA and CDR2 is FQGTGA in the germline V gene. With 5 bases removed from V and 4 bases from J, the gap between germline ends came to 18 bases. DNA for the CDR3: TGTGCCAGCAGCCCCGAACTGGGGGGGGCTTACAATGAGCAGTTCTTC. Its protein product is CASSPELGGAYNEQFF.

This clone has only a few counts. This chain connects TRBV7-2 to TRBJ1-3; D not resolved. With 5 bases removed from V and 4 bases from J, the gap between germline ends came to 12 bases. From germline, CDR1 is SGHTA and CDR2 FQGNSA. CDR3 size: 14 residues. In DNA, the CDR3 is TGTGCCAGCAGCCGCGGTGGAGCCGGAAACACCATATATTTT. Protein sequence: CASSRGGAGNTIYF.

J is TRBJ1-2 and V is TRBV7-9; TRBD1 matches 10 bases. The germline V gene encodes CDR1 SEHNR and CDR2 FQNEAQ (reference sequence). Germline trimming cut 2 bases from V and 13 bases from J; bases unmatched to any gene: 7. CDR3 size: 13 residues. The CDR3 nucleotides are TGTGCCAGCAGCTTACGAGGGACAGGGGTTCCCACCTTC. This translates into CASSLRGTGVPTF. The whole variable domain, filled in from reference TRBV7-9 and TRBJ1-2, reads DTGVSQNPRHKITKRGQNVTFRCDPISEHNRLYWYRQTLGQGPEFLTYFQNEAQLEKSRLLSDRFSAERPKGSFSTLEIQRTEQGDSAMYLCASSLRGTGVPTFGSGTRLTVV.

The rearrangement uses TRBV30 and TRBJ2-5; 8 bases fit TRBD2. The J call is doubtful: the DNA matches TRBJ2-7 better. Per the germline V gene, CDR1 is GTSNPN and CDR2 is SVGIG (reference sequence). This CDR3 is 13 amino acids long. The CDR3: CAWMREVAYEQYF. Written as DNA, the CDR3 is TGTGCCTGGATGCGGGAGGTGGCCTACGAGCAGTACTTC.

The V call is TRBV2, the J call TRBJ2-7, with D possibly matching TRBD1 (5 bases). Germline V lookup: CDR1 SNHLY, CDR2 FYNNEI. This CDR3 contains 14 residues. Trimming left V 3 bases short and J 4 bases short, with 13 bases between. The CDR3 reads CASSERQGKYEQYF. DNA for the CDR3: TGTGCCAGCAGTGAGAGGCAGGGCAAGTACGAGCAGTACTTC.

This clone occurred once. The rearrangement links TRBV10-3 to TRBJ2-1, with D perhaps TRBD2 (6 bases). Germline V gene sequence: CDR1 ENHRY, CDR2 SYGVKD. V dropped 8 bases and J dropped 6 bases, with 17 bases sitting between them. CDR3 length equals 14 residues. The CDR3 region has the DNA TGTGCCATCCGGGACTTCCACGGTGGCAATGAGCAGTTCTTC. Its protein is CAIRDFHGGNEQFF.

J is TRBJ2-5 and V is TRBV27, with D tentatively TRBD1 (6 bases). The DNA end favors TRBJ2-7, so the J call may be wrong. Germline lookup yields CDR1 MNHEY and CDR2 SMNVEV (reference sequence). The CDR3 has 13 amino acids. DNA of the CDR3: TGTGCCAGCAGCCACGGACAGCCCTACGAGCAGTACTTC. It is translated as CASSHGQPYEQYF.

The CDR3 coding sequence is TGTGCCAGCAGCGTAGTCCCGGGACAGGGTGGCGGCTATGGCTACACCTTC. This encodes CASSVVPGQGGGYGYTF. The chain is built from TRBV9 and TRBJ1-2; the match to TRBD1 covers 9 bases. With V trimmed by 0 bases and J by 4 bases, 10 bases remained unmatched. The V gene's germline CDR1 is SGDLS and CDR2 YYNGEE. The CDR3 extends over 17 amino acids.

CDR3 in amino acids: CASSFTGVPADEQYF. DNA for the CDR3: TGTGCCAGCAGTTTTACAGGGGTCCCTGCCGACGAGCAGTACTTC. The chain links TRBV6-6 to TRBJ2-5; 7 positions agree with TRBD1. The DNA matches TRBJ2-7 better at its end, which makes the J call doubtful. There are 15 residues in the CDR3. From germline, CDR1 is MNHNY and CDR2 SVGAGI (reference sequence).

CDR3 in amino acids: CASSQDSYYEQYF. The CDR3 region has the DNA TGTGCCAGCTCCCAGGACAGCTACTACGAGCAGTACTTC. The chain links TRBV18 to TRBJ2-7, with a possible D match to TRBD1 (6 bases). V was shortened by 6 bases and J by 3 bases, with 12 bases between the two germline ends. This CDR3 spans 13 amino acids. Germline V gene sequence: CDR1 KGHSH, CDR2 LQKENI.

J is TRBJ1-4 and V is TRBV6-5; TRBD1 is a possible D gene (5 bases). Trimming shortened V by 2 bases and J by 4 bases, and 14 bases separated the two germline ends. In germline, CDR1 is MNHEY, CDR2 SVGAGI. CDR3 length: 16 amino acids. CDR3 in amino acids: CASSYGAHRRNEKLFF. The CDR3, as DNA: TGTGCCAGCAGTTACGGGGCCCACCGCCGTAATGAAAAACTGTTTTTT.

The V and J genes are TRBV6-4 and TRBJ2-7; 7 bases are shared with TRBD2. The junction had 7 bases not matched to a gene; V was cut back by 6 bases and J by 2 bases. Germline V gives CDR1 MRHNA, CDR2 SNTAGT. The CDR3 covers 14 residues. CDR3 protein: CASRQAGPAYEQYF. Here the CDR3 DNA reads TGTGCCAGCAGACAAGCGGGACCCGCCTACGAGCAGTACTTC.

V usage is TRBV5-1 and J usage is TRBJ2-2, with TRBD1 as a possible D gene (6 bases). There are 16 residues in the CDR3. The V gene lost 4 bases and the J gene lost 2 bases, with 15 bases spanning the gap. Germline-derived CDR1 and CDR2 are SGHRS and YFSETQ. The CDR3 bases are TGCGCCAGCAGCAGAATTGGGACATCAAACACCGGGGAGCTGTTTTTT. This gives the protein CASSRIGTSNTGELFF. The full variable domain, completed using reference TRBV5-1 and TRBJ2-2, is KAGVTQTPRYLIKTRGQQVTLSCSPISGHRSVSWYQQTPGQGLQFLFEYFSETQRNKGNFPGRFSGRQFSNSRSEMNVSTLELGDSALYLCASSRIGTSNTGELFFGEGSRLTVL.

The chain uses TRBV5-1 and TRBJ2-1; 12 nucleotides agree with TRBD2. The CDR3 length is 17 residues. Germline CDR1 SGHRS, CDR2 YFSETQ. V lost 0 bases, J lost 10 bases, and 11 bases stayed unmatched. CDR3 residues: CASSLGTLAGGPGEQFF. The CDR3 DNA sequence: TGCGCCAGCAGCTTGGGGACCCTAGCGGGAGGGCCTGGGGAGCAGTTCTTC.

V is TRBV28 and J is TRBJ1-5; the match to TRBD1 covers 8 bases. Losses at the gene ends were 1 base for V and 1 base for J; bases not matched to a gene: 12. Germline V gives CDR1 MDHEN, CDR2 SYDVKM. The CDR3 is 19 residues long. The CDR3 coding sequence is TGTGCCAGCAGTTTATACCCCAGGACAGGGATCTCCAGCAATCAGCCCCAGCATTTT. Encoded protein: CASSLYPRTGISSNQPQHF.

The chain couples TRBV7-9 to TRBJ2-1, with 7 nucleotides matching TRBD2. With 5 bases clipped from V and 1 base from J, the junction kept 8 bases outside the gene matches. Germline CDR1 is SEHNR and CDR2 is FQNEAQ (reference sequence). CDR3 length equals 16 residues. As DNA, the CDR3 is TGTGCCAGCAGCGGGACTACCAACAGGTCCTACAATGAGCAGTTCTTC. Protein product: CASSGTTNRSYNEQFF.

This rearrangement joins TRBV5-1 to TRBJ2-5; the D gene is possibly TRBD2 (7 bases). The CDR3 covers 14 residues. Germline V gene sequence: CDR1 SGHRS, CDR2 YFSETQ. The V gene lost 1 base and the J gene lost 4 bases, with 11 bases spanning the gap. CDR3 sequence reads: CASSLMAGAETQYF. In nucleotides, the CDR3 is TGCGCCAGCAGCTTGATGGCGGGGGCAGAGACCCAGTACTTC.

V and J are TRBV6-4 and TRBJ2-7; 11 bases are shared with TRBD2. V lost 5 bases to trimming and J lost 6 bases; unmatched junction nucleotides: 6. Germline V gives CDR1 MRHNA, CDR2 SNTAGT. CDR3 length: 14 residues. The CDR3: CASSQLAGGGEQYF. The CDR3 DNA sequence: TGTGCCAGCAGTCAGCTAGCGGGAGGTGGCGAGCAGTACTTC.